The sample holds a few counts of the clone carrying this T cell receptor beta chain. The antigen is unknown. The CDR3 spans 13 residues. The germline V gene encodes CDR1 SGDLS and CDR2 YYNGEE. V shed 0 bases and J 5 bases; nucleotides not matched to a gene: 2. The data belong to a study of response to subunit inactivated influenza vaccine. Points from the study as a whole: Each seasonal influenza vaccination, the authors suggested, recruits few new T cells.

Each CDR3 protein gets one entry after TCRdb re-called the RT-PCR reads with MiXCR. Of hundreds of thousands of distinct CDR3 sequences listed, roughly 14% are singletons. This TCR derives from a man aged 50-59 years who received an inactivated influenza vaccine. This chain joins TRBV9 and TRBJ2-7; 7 bases match TRBD2. Sample: PBMCs from blood, taken about 14 days before vaccination. CDR3 sequence: CASSVATSNEQYF. The CDR3 DNA is TGTGCCAGCAGCGTAGCGACTAGCAACGAGCAGTACTTC.